The next 26 T cell receptor beta chains were all read from a single sample in a study of regulatory T cells in long-lasting Graves disease. Arm-PCR of CDR3 regions and iRepertoire HTBI primers were the basis on which TCR beta libraries were built. TCRdb redid the calling of the multiplex PCR reads with MiXCR, one entry per CDR3 protein. The sample has 510,000 or so distinct CDR3 sequences; more than 10% are singletons. The time point is: newly diagnosed GD, antithyroid drugs for less than 3 months. From RNA extracted from PBMCs, the TCR library was made. The sample was also linked to a second study, of T cells in Graves' hyperthyroidism and ophthalmopathy.

The specimen comprised peripheral blood mononuclear cells (PBMCs), sampled at new diagnosis, from a patient treated with antithyroid drugs. Receptors were obtained from a woman under 40 with Graves disease.

This clonotype occurred a few times. This rearrangement joins TRBV20-1 to TRBJ2-2, with TRBD2 identical over 7 bases. This CDR3 is 13 amino acids long. V lost 6 bases and J lost 8; bases outside the gene matches: 9. Germline CDR1 is DFQATT and CDR2 is SNEGSKA (reference sequence). CDR3: CSAGGSGSGELFF. The CDR3 nucleotides are TGCAGTGCGGGAGGGAGTGGATCTGGGGAGCTGTTTTTT.

This clonotype was detected ten times or more. The chain is built from TRBV29-1 and TRBJ2-3; 7 bases map to TRBD1. The CDR3 has 15 amino acids. CDR1 is SQVTM and CDR2 is ANQGSEA in the germline V gene. V trimming: 3 bases; J trimming: 2 bases; junction bases outside the gene matches: 8. CDR3 nucleotides: TGCAGCGTTGAGTTTCTGGGACAGTACACAGATACGCAGTATTTT. This translates into CSVEFLGQYTDTQYF.

This clonotype occurred many times. The chain employs TRBV12-3 or TRBV12-4 and TRBJ2-6; 7 positions match TRBD1. J gave up 0 bases and V 9 bases, and 11 bases lay outside the gene matches. This CDR3 has 17 amino acids. CDR3 protein: CASYRTGINSGANVLTF. CDR3 sequence (DNA): TGTGCCAGTTATCGGACAGGAATTAACTCTGGGGCCAACGTCCTGACTTTC.

This clonotype appeared many times. The V gene is TRBV7-8, the J gene TRBJ1-3; perhaps TRBD1 as D (6 bases). The CDR3 has 17 residues. Germline CDR1 is SGHVS and CDR2 is FQNEAQ. V shed 5 bases and J shed 0 bases, with 17 bases lying between them. Written as DNA, the CDR3 is TGTGCCAGCAGCCTGGCCGTTTGGGGGCTCTCTGGAAACACCATATATTTT. Translating it yields CASSLAVWGLSGNTIYF.

The table lists this clonotype with many counts. The rearrangement uses TRBV27 and TRBJ1-1; 10 positions match TRBD1. This CDR3 spans 14 amino acids. Unmatched junction bases numbered 1, after V lost 2 bases and J lost 4 bases. Per the germline V gene, CDR1 is MNHEY and CDR2 is SMNVEV (reference sequence). This CDR3 reads CASSLRQGATEAFF. The CDR3 DNA reads TGTGCCAGCAGTTTAAGACAGGGGGCCACTGAAGCTTTCTTT.

This clonotype has a count of ten or more. The rearrangement uses TRBV19 and TRBJ1-1; D unclear. From germline, CDR1 is LNHDA and CDR2 SQIVND (reference sequence). Trimming shortened V by 6 bases and J by 3 bases, and 11 bases separated the two germline ends. This CDR3 is built from 13 residues. DNA of the CDR3: TGTGCCAGTAGCCTGGTCGAGGACACTGAAGCTTTCTTT. It encodes CASSLVEDTEAFF. The variable domain in full, completed from reference TRBV19 and TRBJ1-1, reads DGGITQSPKYLFRKEGQNVTLSCEQNLNHDAMYWYRQDPGQGLRLIYYSQIVNDFQKGDIAEGYSVSREKKESFPLTVTSAQKNPTAFYLCASSLVEDTEAFFGQGTRLTVV.

This clonotype has a count of ten or more. The chain is built from TRBV6-1 and TRBJ1-1, with 7 nucleotides matching TRBD1. J was trimmed by 10 bases and V by 7 bases; bases with no gene match: 15. Germline V lookup: CDR1 MNHNS, CDR2 SASEGT. CDR3 size: 14 residues. As DNA, the CDR3 is TGTGCCAGCATTCCCCAAAGGGGGCGAAAGTTAGCTTTCTTT. Its protein is CASIPQRGRKLAFF.

This clonotype showed up many times. The V gene is TRBV7-9, the J gene TRBJ2-4; TRBD1 is a possible D gene (6 bases). The germline V gene has CDR1 SEHNR and CDR2 FQNEAQ (reference sequence). Trimming took 5 bases from V and 6 from J, leaving 14 bases between them. The CDR3 is 14 amino acids. Here the CDR3 DNA reads TGTGCCAGCAGCCAATGGGGGCATAGAAACATTCAGTACTTC. Residues: CASSQWGHRNIQYF. The variable domain in full, with the rest retrieved from reference TRBV7-9 and TRBJ2-4, is DTGVSQNPRHKITKRGQNVTFRCDPISEHNRLYWYRQTLGQGPEFLTYFQNEAQLEKSRLLSDRFSAERPKGSFSTLEIQRTEQGDSAMYLCASSQWGHRNIQYFGAGTRLSVL.

This clonotype was seen a few times. V gene TRBV27 combines with J gene TRBJ1-5, with D maybe TRBD1 (6 bases). The V end was cut by 6 bases, the J end by 5 bases, with 17 bases between. From germline, CDR1 is MNHEY and CDR2 SMNVEV (reference sequence). The CDR3 loop spans 15 amino acids. CDR3 sequence: CASSRLSDSYQPQHF. CDR3 DNA: TGTGCCAGCAGCAGACTTTCGGACAGCTATCAGCCCCAGCATTTT.

This chain connects TRBV24-1 to TRBJ2-1; the D call may be TRBD1 or TRBD2 (6 bases each). Germline V gene data show CDR1 as KGHDR and CDR2 as SFDVKD. Trimming cost V 5 bases and J 6 bases, with 22 bases left between them. The CDR3 has 17 residues. DNA of the CDR3: TGTGCCACCAGTGGTGGTAGGGGGGAAAGGGATTTCAATGAGCAGTTCTTC. It encodes CATSGGRGERDFNEQFF.

This clonotype was recorded a few times. As DNA, the CDR3 is TGTGCCAGTAGTAACTGGGACAGTCGAGCAGGGGCCAACGTCCTGACTTTC. Translating gives CASSNWDSRAGANVLTF. This chain connects TRBV19 to TRBJ2-6; 7 nucleotides line up with TRBD1. Germline CDR1 LNHDA, CDR2 SQIVND (reference sequence). This CDR3 has 17 residues. J lost 4 bases, V lost 4 bases, and 10 bases had no gene match.

Many counts were recorded for this clonotype. V usage is TRBV6-1 and J usage is TRBJ2-4; no reliable D call. Germline V gene data show CDR1 as MNHNS and CDR2 as SASEGT. Trimming removed 9 bases from V and 7 bases from J, with 10 bases in between. The CDR3 is made up of 11 amino acids. CDR3 loop: CASQQRNIQYF. As DNA, the CDR3 is TGTGCCAGTCAACAAAGGAACATTCAGTACTTC.

This clonotype has ten or more counts. This rearrangement joins TRBV2 to TRBJ1-5; D is unresolved. The V gene lost 5 bases and the J gene lost 0 bases, with 14 bases spanning the gap. The CDR3 consists of 16 residues. CDR1 and CDR2 (germline): SNHLY, FYNNEI. The CDR3 loop is CASSRVYRNSNQPQHF. CDR3 DNA: TGTGCCAGCAGTCGAGTCTATAGGAATAGCAATCAGCCCCAGCATTTT.

This clonotype was counted at least ten times. V gene TRBV7-9 combines with J gene TRBJ1-2, with D tentatively TRBD1 (5 bases). The V end was cut by 2 bases, the J end by 6 bases, with 19 bases between. From germline, CDR1 is SEHNR and CDR2 FQNEAQ (reference sequence). The CDR3 is made up of 16 amino acids. DNA for the CDR3: TGTGCCAGCAGCTTAACCCTTGGCAGGGTGGGGCATGGCTACACCTTC. As protein: CASSLTLGRVGHGYTF.

This clonotype was seen more than once but under ten times. The V gene is TRBV10-1, the J gene TRBJ2-1; 9 positions agree with TRBD1. Trimming removed 6 bases from V and 5 bases from J; junction bases left unmatched: 5. The CDR3 length is 14 residues. Germline loops: CDR1 WNHNN, CDR2 SYGVQD (reference sequence). The CDR3 spells CASSQDRGNNEQFF. CDR3 coding DNA: TGCGCCAGCAGCCAGGACAGGGGTAACAATGAGCAGTTCTTC.

V usage is TRBV20-1 and J usage is TRBJ2-7; possible D gene TRBD1, 6 bases. Trimming left V 3 bases short and J 3 bases short, with 21 bases between. The CDR3 covers 16 residues. Germline V gives CDR1 DFQATT, CDR2 SNEGSKA (reference sequence). CDR3 bases: TGCAGTGCTAGGAGTCATGTACAGGGTCCAGGCTACGAGCAGTACTTC. It translates to CSARSHVQGPGYEQYF.

This clonotype was seen repeatedly, ten times or more. In nucleotides, the CDR3 is TGTGCCAGCAGTGTTTTTATAGGGGAAAAACTGTTTTTT. Translated: CASSVFIGEKLFF. The J gene is TRBJ1-4, the V gene TRBV2; D unclear. Trimming left V 4 bases short and J 8 bases short, with 11 bases between. The CDR3 covers 13 residues. Looked up from germline, CDR1 is SNHLY and CDR2 is FYNNEI.

This chain connects TRBV6-2 or TRBV6-3 to TRBJ2-1, with D uncertain. V was trimmed by 6 bases and J by 4 bases, leaving 13 bases between them. Germline lookup yields CDR1 MNHEY and CDR2 SVGEGT. The CDR3 contains 14 residues. The CDR3 here is CASSRQAGYNEQFF. For the CDR3, the DNA is TGTGCCAGCAGCCGCCAGGCCGGTTACAATGAGCAGTTCTTC.

The table lists this clonotype with many counts. This rearrangement joins TRBV7-9 to TRBJ2-1; 8 bases agree with TRBD2. With 4 bases clipped from V and 0 bases from J, the junction kept 5 bases outside the gene matches. CDR1 is SEHNR and CDR2 is FQNEAQ in the germline V gene (reference sequence). The CDR3 spans 16 residues. The CDR3 here is CASSSLAGSSYNEQFF. CDR3 nucleotide sequence: TGTGCCAGCAGCTCCCTAGCGGGTAGCTCCTACAATGAGCAGTTCTTC.

The CDR3 sequence: CSATDRPVGNEQFF. The CDR3 region has the DNA TGCAGTGCCACAGACAGGCCGGTGGGGAATGAGCAGTTCTTC. The rearrangement joins TRBV20-1 to TRBJ2-1, with D maybe TRBD1 (6 bases). V was clipped by 6 bases and J by 7 bases, with 19 bases between them. Germline V gives CDR1 DFQATT, CDR2 SNEGSKA (reference sequence). The CDR3 runs 14 residues.

The chain joins TRBV11-2 to TRBJ1-4; D is possibly TRBD1 (6 bases). Trimming removed 5 bases from V and 0 bases from J, with 16 bases in between. Looked up from germline, CDR1 is SGHAT and CDR2 is FQNNGV. There are 17 residues in the CDR3. The CDR3 protein is CASSAQGLFATNEKLFF. The CDR3 bases are TGTGCCAGCAGCGCACAGGGACTGTTTGCAACTAATGAAAAACTGTTTTTT. Full variable domain (rest looked up from reference TRBV11-2 and TRBJ1-4): EAGVAQSPRYKIIEKRQSVAFWCNPISGHATLYWYQQILGQGPKLLIQFQNNGVVDDSQLPKDRFSAERLKGVDSTLKIQPAKLEDSAVYLCASSAQGLFATNEKLFFGSGTQLSVL.

This clonotype has a count of ten or more. CDR3 bases: TGCGCCAGCAGCCAAAGCCCCGGGAACTACGAGCAGTACTTC. This sequence encodes CASSQSPGNYEQYF. The chain has TRBV4-1 and TRBJ2-7; tentatively, D is TRBD2 (5 bases). This CDR3 comprises 14 residues. V lost 2 bases to trimming and J lost 3 bases, with 11 bases between them. Germline lookup yields CDR1 MGHRA and CDR2 YSYEKL.

This clonotype was counted at least ten times. The chain has TRBV27 and TRBJ2-2; D may be TRBD2 (6 bases). Germline values: CDR1 MNHEY, CDR2 SMNVEV (reference sequence). The V end lost 6 bases, the J end lost 0 bases, and 20 bases lay between the germline ends. The CDR3 is 18 amino acids. CDR3 coding DNA: TGTGCCAGCAGCCCCGCCGGGACTTTACCCGCGAACACCGGGGAGCTGTTTTTT. This gives the protein CASSPAGTLPANTGELFF.

This rearrangement joins TRBV6-1 to TRBJ1-4; 8 bases are shared with TRBD1. The ends lost 6 bases at V and 2 bases at J; junction bases unmatched: 8. Looked up from germline, CDR1 is MNHNS and CDR2 is SASEGT. The CDR3 runs 16 residues. The CDR3 bases are TGTGCCAGCAGGGCAGCAGGGGGCAGGACTAATGAAAAACTGTTTTTT. The encoded protein is CASRAAGGRTNEKLFF.

The sample holds a few counts of this clonotype. V and J are TRBV30 and TRBJ2-2; perhaps TRBD2 as D (5 bases). Germline V gives CDR1 GTSNPN, CDR2 SVGIG (reference sequence). The CDR3 consists of 16 residues. V was cut by 2 bases and J by 2 bases, with 15 bases left in between. This chain's CDR3 is CAWSSAVGLNTGELFF. The CDR3 nucleotides are TGTGCCTGGAGTTCGGCAGTAGGACTTAACACCGGGGAGCTGTTTTTT.

This clonotype showed up just a few times. This rearrangement joins TRBV20-1 to TRBJ2-1; the D is unclear. The V gene's germline CDR1 is DFQATT and CDR2 SNEGSKA (reference sequence). V dropped 2 bases and J dropped 5 bases, with 7 bases sitting between them. The CDR3 spans 12 residues. The CDR3 nucleotides are TGCAGTGCTAGAACGCAGAACAATGAGCAGTTCTTC. It codes for CSARTQNNEQFF.